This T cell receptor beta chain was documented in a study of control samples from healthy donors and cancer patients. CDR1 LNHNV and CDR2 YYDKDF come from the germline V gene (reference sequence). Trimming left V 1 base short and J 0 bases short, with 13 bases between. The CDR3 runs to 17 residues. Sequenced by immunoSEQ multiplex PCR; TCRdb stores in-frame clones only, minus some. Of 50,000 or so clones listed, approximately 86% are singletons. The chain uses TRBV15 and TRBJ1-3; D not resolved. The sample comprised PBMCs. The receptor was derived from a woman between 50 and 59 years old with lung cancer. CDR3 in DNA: TGTGCCACCAGCAGAGCAGCAGTTCTAAGCTCTGGAAACACCATATATTTT. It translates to CATSRAAVLSSGNTIYF.